A single sample gave rise to the 7 T cell receptor beta chains below, sequenced in a study of T cells after yellow fever vaccination. TCRdb called the 5' RACE reads again in MiXCR, with one record for every CDR3 protein. The repertoire holds about 210,000 distinct CDR3 sequences, with 3% to 4% as singletons. The sequencing used CD4+ T cells sorted from PBMCs, collected 10 days after the yellow fever booster vaccination. These receptors originate from a young man who received the YFV17D yellow fever vaccine.

This clonotype showed up many times. CDR3 nucleotide sequence: TGTGCCAGCAGCTTGCAAAGGGCCGTCAGGGGCTATGGCTACACCTTC. Its protein is CASSLQRAVRGYGYTF. This chain links TRBV7-9 with TRBJ1-2, with D possibly TRBD1 on 6 matching bases. Looked up from germline, CDR1 is SEHNR and CDR2 is FQNEAQ (reference sequence). CDR3 length: 16 amino acids. V lost 3 bases and J 4 bases, leaving 18 bases between the germline ends.

This clonotype occurred many times. V and J are TRBV4-2 and TRBJ2-1; 8 bases fit TRBD2. This CDR3 region has 15 residues. CDR1 is LGHNA, CDR2 YNFKEQ, per germline. Trimming took 4 bases from V and 2 from J; bases not matched to a gene: 4. The CDR3 sequence: CASSPQRGPYNEQFF. The CDR3 nucleotides are TGTGCCAGCAGCCCGCAGCGGGGGCCCTACAATGAGCAGTTCTTC.

This clonotype was detected ten times or more. The V and J genes are TRBV12-3 or TRBV12-4 and TRBJ1-2, with 10 nucleotides matching TRBD1. The CDR3 has 18 residues. Germline trimming cut 1 base from V and 8 bases from J; bases unmatched to any gene: 16. In DNA, the CDR3 is TGTGCCAGCAGTTTAGGGGCTGGCGGGACAGGGGCGGCTTGGGGCTACACCTTC. Encoded protein: CASSLGAGGTGAAWGYTF.

Only a few counts were recorded for this clonotype. This rearrangement joins TRBV7-2 to TRBJ1-3, with D unresolved. The germline V and J ends were trimmed by 2 bases and 3 bases, with 17 bases remaining between them. The germline V gene encodes CDR1 SGHTA and CDR2 FQGNSA. The CDR3 covers 17 residues. CDR3 amino acids: CASSLRSRREGGNTIYF. CDR3 DNA: TGTGCCAGCAGCTTACGATCCCGGAGGGAGGGTGGAAACACCATATATTTT.

This clonotype was detected a few times. CDR3 sequence reads: CSANRLAGTQYF. The CDR3 DNA is TGCAGTGCTAATAGACTAGCGGGGACCCAGTACTTC. The chain has TRBV20-1 and TRBJ2-5; TRBD2 matches 10 bases. Germline V CDR1 and CDR2: DFQATT, SNEGSKA (reference sequence). Germline trimming cut 4 bases from V and 7 bases from J; bases unmatched to any gene: 3. The CDR3 covers 12 residues.

This clonotype was picked up many times. V gene TRBV7-2 combines with J gene TRBJ1-5; TRBD1 might be the D (5 bases). This CDR3 has 15 residues. The germline CDR1 and CDR2 sequences are SGHTA and FQGNSA. The ends were cut back, 2 bases at V and 3 bases at J, with 11 bases in the middle. This chain's CDR3 is CASSLPGHNNQPQHF. The CDR3 region has the DNA TGTGCCAGCAGCTTACCCGGACATAACAATCAGCCCCAGCATTTT.

This clonotype was counted only a few times. J is TRBJ2-5 and V is TRBV24-1, with 8 bases that match TRBD1. V lost 3 bases and J lost 4; bases outside the gene matches: 3. The germline CDR1 and CDR2 sequences are KGHDR and SFDVKD. CDR3 length equals 14 residues. As DNA, the CDR3 is TGTGCCACCAGTGATCCTGGACAGGGAGAGACCCAGTACTTC. Residues: CATSDPGQGETQYF.